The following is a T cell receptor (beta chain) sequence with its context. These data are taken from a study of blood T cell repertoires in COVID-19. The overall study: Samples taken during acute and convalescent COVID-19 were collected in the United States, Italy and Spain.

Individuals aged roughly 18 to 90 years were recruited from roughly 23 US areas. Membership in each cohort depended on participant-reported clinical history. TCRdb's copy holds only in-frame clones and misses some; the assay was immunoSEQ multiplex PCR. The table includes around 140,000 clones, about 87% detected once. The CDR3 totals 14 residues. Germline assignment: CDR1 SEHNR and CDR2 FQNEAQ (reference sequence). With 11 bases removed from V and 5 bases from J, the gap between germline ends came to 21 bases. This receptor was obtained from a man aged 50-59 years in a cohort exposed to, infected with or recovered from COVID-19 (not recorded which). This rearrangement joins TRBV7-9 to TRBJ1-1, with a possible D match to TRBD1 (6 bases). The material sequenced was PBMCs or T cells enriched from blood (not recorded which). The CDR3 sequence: CACPGGGERTEAFF. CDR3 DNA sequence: TGTGCCTGCCCCGGGGGGGGCGAGCGGACTGAAGCTTTCTTT.